This T cell receptor (beta chain) was observed in a study of cytomegalovirus exposure and HLA in healthy donors. Turning to the study itself: Early released data had approximately 86 million unique TCRs, all coming from HLA-typed donors.

A word on this clone: The antigen is unknown.

Study conclusions and caveats: Associated with HLA alleles at 0.05 false discovery rate in a later analysis were 16,951 TCR beta sequences. Analysis was carried out at a later point, and it linked a missense DCLRE1C variant to TCR beta V- and J-gene trimming.

Germline CDR1 reads MNHEY; CDR2 reads SMNVEV (reference sequence). Trimming took 6 bases from V and 0 from J, leaving 9 bases between them. CDR3 size: 15 residues. Both 60 Vbeta primers and 13 Jbeta primers went into the PCR. Data came from immunoSEQ multiplex PCR; TCRdb stores just in-frame clones and leaves some out. Of approximately 110,000 clones detected, roughly 15% appear once; the ten largest clones hold 0.8% to 0.95%. The TCR originated in a female donor in good health and CMV-seronegative. Sequenced input: PBMCs. The chain employs TRBV27 and TRBJ2-6; weak D call: TRBD1 (5 bases). CDR3 bases: TGTGCCAGCAGATTAGACAGCTCTGGGGCCAACGTCCTGACTTTC. As protein: CASRLDSSGANVLTF.